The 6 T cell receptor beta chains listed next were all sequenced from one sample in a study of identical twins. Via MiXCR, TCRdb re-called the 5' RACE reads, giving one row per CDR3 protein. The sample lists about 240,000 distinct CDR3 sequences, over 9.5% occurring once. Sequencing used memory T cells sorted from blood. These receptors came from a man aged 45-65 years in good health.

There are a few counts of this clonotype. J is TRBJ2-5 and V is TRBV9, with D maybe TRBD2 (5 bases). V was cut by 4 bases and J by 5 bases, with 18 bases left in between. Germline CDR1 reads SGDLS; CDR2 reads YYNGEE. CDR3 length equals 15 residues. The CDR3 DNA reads TGTGCCAGCAGCCCGAGGACGGGGAACGGGGAGACCCAGTACTTC. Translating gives CASSPRTGNGETQYF.

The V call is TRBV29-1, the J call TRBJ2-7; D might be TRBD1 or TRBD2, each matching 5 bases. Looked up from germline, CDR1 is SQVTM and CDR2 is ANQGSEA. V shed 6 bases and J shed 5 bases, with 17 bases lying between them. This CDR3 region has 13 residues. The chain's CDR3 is CSVGSNGGNEQYF. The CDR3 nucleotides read TGCAGCGTGGGCTCGAATGGGGGAAACGAGCAGTACTTC.

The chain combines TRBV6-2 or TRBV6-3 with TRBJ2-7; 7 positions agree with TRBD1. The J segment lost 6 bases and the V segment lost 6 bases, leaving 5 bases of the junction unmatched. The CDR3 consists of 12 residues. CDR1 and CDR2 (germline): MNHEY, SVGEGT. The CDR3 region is CASRPGTAEQYF. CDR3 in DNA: TGTGCCAGCAGACCTGGGACAGCCGAGCAGTACTTC.

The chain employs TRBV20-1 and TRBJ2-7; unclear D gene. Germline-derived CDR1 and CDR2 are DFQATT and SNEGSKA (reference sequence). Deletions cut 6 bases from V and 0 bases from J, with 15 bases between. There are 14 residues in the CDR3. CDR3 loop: CSARPPRRSYEQYF. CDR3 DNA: TGCAGTGCAAGACCCCCCAGGCGCTCCTACGAGCAGTACTTC.

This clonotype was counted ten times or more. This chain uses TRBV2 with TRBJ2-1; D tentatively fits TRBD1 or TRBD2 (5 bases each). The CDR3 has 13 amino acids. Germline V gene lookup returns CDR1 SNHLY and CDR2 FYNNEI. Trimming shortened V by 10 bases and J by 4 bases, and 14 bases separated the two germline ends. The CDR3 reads CATTRGGYNEQFF. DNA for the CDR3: TGTGCCACCACACGGGGCGGGTACAATGAGCAGTTCTTC.

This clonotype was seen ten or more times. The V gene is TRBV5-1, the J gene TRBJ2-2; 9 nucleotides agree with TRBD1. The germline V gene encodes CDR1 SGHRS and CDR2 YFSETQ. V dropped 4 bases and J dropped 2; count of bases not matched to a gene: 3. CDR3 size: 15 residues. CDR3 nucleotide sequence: TGCGCCAGCAGCGGACAGGGGACCAACACCGGGGAGCTGTTTTTT. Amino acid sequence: CASSGQGTNTGELFF.